A selection of T cell receptor beta chains follows, all from one sample in a study of blood T cell repertoires in COVID-19. The table came from immunoSEQ multiplex PCR; TCRdb's copy has only in-frame clones and leaves some out. The sample has some 200,000 clones; 85% are singletons. Material for sequencing was peripheral blood. The source of these receptors is a woman in her seventies with COVID-19, enrolled during active disease. Each CDR3 is given with its conserved first and last residue. Fields, in order: J gene, D gene, V gene, clone size, CDR3 DNA, CDR3 protein. The D gene is left open where the match is weak. Part of the rows lack a size; the others show once, few, many or a class for expanded clones.

J gene: TRBJ2-4
D gene: TRBD2
V gene: TRBV4-1
clone size: -
CDR3 DNA: TGCGCCAGCAGCCACCCGGGAGGGGAGGTCATTCAGTACTTC
CDR3 protein: CASSHPGGEVIQYF

J gene: TRBJ2-3
D gene: -
V gene: TRBV27
clone size: -
CDR3 DNA: TGTGCCAGCTGTCGACAGTCTAGCACAGATACGCAGTATTTT
CDR3 protein: CASCRQSSTDTQYF

J gene: TRBJ2-3
D gene: TRBD2
V gene: TRBV24-1
clone size: -
CDR3 DNA: TGTGCCACCAGTGATTGGACTAGCGGGGATGGAGATACGCAGTATTTT
CDR3 protein: CATSDWTSGDGDTQYF

J gene: TRBJ1-2
D gene: -
V gene: TRBV6-1
clone size: -
CDR3 DNA: TGTGCCAGCAGTGAAGAAACAGGGTCTGGCTACACCTTC
CDR3 protein: CASSEETGSGYTF

J gene: TRBJ2-5
D gene: TRBD2
V gene: TRBV7-6
clone size: -
CDR3 DNA: TGTGCCAGCAGCTTTAGCCCACCGGGGGGAGGTAGTGAGACCCAGTACTTC
CDR3 protein: CASSFSPPGGGSETQYF

J gene: TRBJ2-1
D gene: -
V gene: TRBV6-4
clone size: -
CDR3 DNA: TGTGCCAGCAGTGAGGGGCGGAATTCCTACAATGAGCAGTTCTTC
CDR3 protein: CASSEGRNSYNEQFF

J gene: TRBJ1-6
D gene: TRBD1
V gene: TRBV29-1
clone size: -
CDR3 DNA: TGCAGCGTTGCCCAGGGGGGCAATTCACCCCTCCACTTT
CDR3 protein: CSVAQGGNSPLHF

J gene: TRBJ1-2
D gene: -
V gene: TRBV6-5
clone size: -
CDR3 DNA: TGTGCCAGCAGGCCAGGCGGGTTAGGATTTGGCTACACCTTC
CDR3 protein: CASRPGGLGFGYTF

J gene: TRBJ2-1
D gene: -
V gene: TRBV19
clone size: -
CDR3 DNA: TGTGCCAGTAGTAGTGGACTATCCTCCTACAATGAGCAGTTCTTC
CDR3 protein: CASSSGLSSYNEQFF

J gene: TRBJ1-2
D gene: -
V gene: TRBV5-6
clone size: -
CDR3 DNA: TGTGCCAGCAGGTGGGAGGTTGTGGCAGACTATGGCTACACCTTC
CDR3 protein: CASRWEVVADYGYTF

J gene: TRBJ1-5
D gene: TRBD1
V gene: TRBV19
clone size: -
CDR3 DNA: TGTGCCAGTAGTGGGACAGGGGATAGCAATCAGCCCCAGCATTTT
CDR3 protein: CASSGTGDSNQPQHF

J gene: TRBJ1-5
D gene: TRBD1
V gene: TRBV5-6
clone size: once
CDR3 DNA: TGTGCCAGCAGCTACGGGACAGGGAATCAGCCCCAGCATTTT
CDR3 protein: CASSYGTGNQPQHF

J gene: TRBJ2-7
D gene: -
V gene: TRBV7-9
clone size: -
CDR3 DNA: TGTGCCAGCAGCTTAGCGGTGAGCGAGCAGTACTTC
CDR3 protein: CASSLAVSEQYF

J gene: TRBJ2-7
D gene: TRBD2
V gene: TRBV7-2
clone size: -
CDR3 DNA: TGTGCCAGCAGCGCAGGACTAGCGGGCCAATTCTCCTACGAGCAGTACTTC
CDR3 protein: CASSAGLAGQFSYEQYF

J gene: TRBJ2-1
D gene: -
V gene: TRBV14
clone size: -
CDR3 DNA: TGTGCCAGCAGCCGGTTGGGGAGCTCCTACAATGAGCAGTTCTTC
CDR3 protein: CASSRLGSSYNEQFF

J gene: TRBJ1-2
D gene: -
V gene: TRBV27
clone size: -
CDR3 DNA: TGTGCCAGCAGTTTAGGCGGCGAAGGGAGGGGTGGCTACACCTTC
CDR3 protein: CASSLGGEGRGGYTF

J gene: TRBJ1-6
D gene: -
V gene: TRBV6-5
clone size: -
CDR3 DNA: TGTGCCAGCAGTCGGACAGCAGATTCACCCCTCCACTTT
CDR3 protein: CASSRTADSPLHF

J gene: TRBJ2-1
D gene: TRBD1
V gene: TRBV2
clone size: few
CDR3 DNA: TGTGCCAGCAGGGGACAGGGGAGGAGTGTCAATGAGCAGTTCTTC
CDR3 protein: CASRGQGRSVNEQFF

J gene: TRBJ2-7
D gene: -
V gene: TRBV11-2
clone size: once
CDR3 DNA: TGTGCCAGCAGCTCCCAGGGTTACGAGCAGTACTTC
CDR3 protein: CASSSQGYEQYF

J gene: TRBJ2-1
D gene: -
V gene: TRBV7-2
clone size: -
CDR3 DNA: TGTGCCAGCAGCTTGTTGAGCTACGAGCAGTTCTTC
CDR3 protein: CASSLLSYEQFF

J gene: TRBJ2-7
D gene: -
V gene: TRBV14
clone size: -
CDR3 DNA: TGTGCCAGCAGCCAAGAGGTTAGTCAGGACGAGCAGTACTTC
CDR3 protein: CASSQEVSQDEQYF

J gene: TRBJ1-2
D gene: -
V gene: TRBV29-1
clone size: -
CDR3 DNA: TGCAGCGTTGAATCGGGGCAGGGGAGTGGCTACACCTTC
CDR3 protein: CSVESGQGSGYTF

J gene: TRBJ2-3
D gene: -
V gene: TRBV21-1
clone size: -
CDR3 DNA: TGTGCCAGCAAGAGTCCGGAGTACGGCACAGATACGCAGTATTTT
CDR3 protein: CASKSPEYGTDTQYF

J gene: TRBJ2-7
D gene: -
V gene: TRBV7-9
clone size: -
CDR3 DNA: TGTGCCAGCAGCTATTATGGACTTAGGAGCTCCTACGAGCAGTACTTC
CDR3 protein: CASSYYGLRSSYEQYF

J gene: TRBJ1-6
D gene: TRBD1
V gene: TRBV4-2
clone size: -
CDR3 DNA: TGTGCCAGCAGCCAAAACACCCAACAGGGGGGGGATAATTCACCCCTCCACTTT
CDR3 protein: CASSQNTQQGGDNSPLHF

J gene: TRBJ2-1
D gene: TRBD1
V gene: TRBV19
clone size: -
CDR3 DNA: TGTGCCAGTAGTATGGGGGACAGACAGTTCTTC
CDR3 protein: CASSMGDRQFF

J gene: TRBJ1-1
D gene: TRBD1
V gene: TRBV7-9
clone size: -
CDR3 DNA: TGTGCCAGCAGCTCGACAGGGGGTTGGACTGAAGCTTTCTTT
CDR3 protein: CASSSTGGWTEAFF

J gene: TRBJ1-4
D gene: -
V gene: TRBV19
clone size: -
CDR3 DNA: TGTGCCAGTAGTATAGAGGGACTCCAGGCGGGATCAACTAATGAAAAACTGTTTTTT
CDR3 protein: CASSIEGLQAGSTNEKLFF

J gene: TRBJ1-1
D gene: -
V gene: TRBV5-5
clone size: -
CDR3 DNA: TGTGCCAGCAGCAGACAGCAGGCAAACACTGAAGCTTTCTTT
CDR3 protein: CASSRQQANTEAFF

J gene: TRBJ1-1
D gene: -
V gene: TRBV29-1
clone size: once
CDR3 DNA: TGCAGCGTCTACAGGGTGCAGAACACTGAAGCTTTCTTT
CDR3 protein: CSVYRVQNTEAFF

J gene: TRBJ2-3
D gene: -
V gene: TRBV10-3
clone size: once
CDR3 DNA: TGTGCCATCAGTGAGTCGGGGGGTGCGAGCACAGATACGCAGTATTTT
CDR3 protein: CAISESGGASTDTQYF

J gene: TRBJ1-2
D gene: -
V gene: TRBV11-1
clone size: -
CDR3 DNA: TGTGCCAGCAGCTTAGACATCCGTGGCCCCTATGGCTACACCTTC
CDR3 protein: CASSLDIRGPYGYTF

J gene: TRBJ1-1
D gene: -
V gene: TRBV4-2
clone size: once
CDR3 DNA: TGTGCCAGCAGCCAAGACCCTAACCGGGGCACTGAAGCTTTCTTT
CDR3 protein: CASSQDPNRGTEAFF

J gene: TRBJ2-2
D gene: -
V gene: TRBV18
clone size: -
CDR3 DNA: TGTGCCAGCTCGAAAGACAGTGCGGCCGGGGAGCTGTTTTTT
CDR3 protein: CASSKDSAAGELFF

J gene: TRBJ1-1
D gene: TRBD1
V gene: TRBV11-3
clone size: -
CDR3 DNA: TGTGCCAGCAGCTTAGCTGGATGGGGGGTTGGGACAGGCAGAAGCACTGAAGCTTTCTTT
CDR3 protein: CASSLAGWGVGTGRSTEAFF

J gene: TRBJ1-6
D gene: -
V gene: TRBV6-6
clone size: -
CDR3 DNA: TGTGCCAGCAGTTACTCGTCAGGGGTCGATAATTCACCCCTCCACTTT
CDR3 protein: CASSYSSGVDNSPLHF

J gene: TRBJ1-1
D gene: -
V gene: TRBV9
clone size: -
CDR3 DNA: TGTGCCAGCAGCGTAGTTGGACACTTGAACACTGAAGCTTTCTTT
CDR3 protein: CASSVVGHLNTEAFF

J gene: TRBJ1-1
D gene: -
V gene: TRBV5-1
clone size: -
CDR3 DNA: TGCGCCAGCAGCTTGGTTCCAGGGGTACAGGGCACTGAAGCTTTCTTT
CDR3 protein: CASSLVPGVQGTEAFF

J gene: TRBJ1-2
D gene: -
V gene: TRBV5-4
clone size: -
CDR3 DNA: TGTGCCAGCAGCTTGCTCGGAGGGAGCATCTATGGCTACACCTTC
CDR3 protein: CASSLLGGSIYGYTF

J gene: TRBJ1-1
D gene: -
V gene: TRBV19
clone size: -
CDR3 DNA: TGTGCCAGTAGTACCCGGGAGCGGGCTTTCTTT
CDR3 protein: CASSTRERAFF

J gene: TRBJ2-6
D gene: -
V gene: TRBV7-3
clone size: -
CDR3 DNA: TGTGCCAGCAGCTCCTCCTCTGGGGCCAACGTCCTGACTTTC
CDR3 protein: CASSSSSGANVLTF

J gene: TRBJ2-5
D gene: -
V gene: TRBV4-1
clone size: -
CDR3 DNA: TGCGCCAGCAGCCAAGATCTACGGGAGACCCAGTACTTC
CDR3 protein: CASSQDLRETQYF

J gene: TRBJ2-3
D gene: TRBD2
V gene: TRBV6-2/TRBV6-3
clone size: -
CDR3 DNA: TGTGCCAGCGGCCTAGCGGGAGGACCCACAGATACGCAGTATTTT
CDR3 protein: CASGLAGGPTDTQYF

J gene: TRBJ2-3
D gene: -
V gene: TRBV29-1
clone size: -
CDR3 DNA: TGCAGCGTTGGAGGGCAGCCAGATACGCAGTATTTT
CDR3 protein: CSVGGQPDTQYF

J gene: TRBJ2-1
D gene: -
V gene: TRBV6-4
clone size: once
CDR3 DNA: TGTGCCAGCAGTGACTCCGGCGGGGTCTCCTACAATGAGCAGTTCTTC
CDR3 protein: CASSDSGGVSYNEQFF

J gene: TRBJ2-7
D gene: -
V gene: TRBV4-3
clone size: -
CDR3 DNA: TGCGCCAGCAGCCAAGACCGGGGGTCCACCTACGAGCAGTACTTC
CDR3 protein: CASSQDRGSTYEQYF

J gene: TRBJ2-1
D gene: -
V gene: TRBV5-1
clone size: -
CDR3 DNA: TGCGCCAGCAGCCCACAGGGGGGGCACAATGAGCAGTTCTTC
CDR3 protein: CASSPQGGHNEQFF

J gene: TRBJ2-2
D gene: -
V gene: TRBV6-5
clone size: -
CDR3 DNA: TGTGCCAGCAGGCCCATGGGGCTCACCGGGGAGCTGTTTTTT
CDR3 protein: CASRPMGLTGELFF

J gene: TRBJ2-3
D gene: -
V gene: TRBV6-5
clone size: once
CDR3 DNA: TGTGCCAGCAGCAGGGGCACAGATACGCAGTATTTT
CDR3 protein: CASSRGTDTQYF

J gene: TRBJ1-6
D gene: -
V gene: TRBV11-1
clone size: -
CDR3 DNA: TGTGCCAGCAGCTTAGCCGGGGGGACACCCCTCCACTTT
CDR3 protein: CASSLAGGTPLHF

J gene: TRBJ1-3
D gene: -
V gene: TRBV10-3
clone size: -
CDR3 DNA: TGTGCCATCACCCCGACAGCCGACTCTGGAAACACCATATATTTT
CDR3 protein: CAITPTADSGNTIYF

J gene: TRBJ1-1
D gene: -
V gene: TRBV6-1
clone size: -
CDR3 DNA: TGTGCCAGCAGTGAAAACAGGATTGGGTACACTGAAGCTTTCTTT
CDR3 protein: CASSENRIGYTEAFF

J gene: TRBJ1-2
D gene: TRBD1
V gene: TRBV6-2/TRBV6-3
clone size: -
CDR3 DNA: TGTGCCAGCAGCCTGACAGGGGTTGATAACTATGGCTACACCTTC
CDR3 protein: CASSLTGVDNYGYTF